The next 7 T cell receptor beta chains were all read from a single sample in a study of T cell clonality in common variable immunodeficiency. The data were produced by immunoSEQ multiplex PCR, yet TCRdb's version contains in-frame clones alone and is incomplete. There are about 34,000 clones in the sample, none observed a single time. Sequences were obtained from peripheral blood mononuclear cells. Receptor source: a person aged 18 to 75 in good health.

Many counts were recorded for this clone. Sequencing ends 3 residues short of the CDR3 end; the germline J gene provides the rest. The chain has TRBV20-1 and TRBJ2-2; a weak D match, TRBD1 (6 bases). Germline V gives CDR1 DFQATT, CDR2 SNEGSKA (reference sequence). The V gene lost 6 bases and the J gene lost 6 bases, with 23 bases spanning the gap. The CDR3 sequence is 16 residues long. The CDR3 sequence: CSALDRDTRPAGELFF. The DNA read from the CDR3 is TGCAGTGCCCTCGACCGGGACACACGACCTGCCGGGGAG.

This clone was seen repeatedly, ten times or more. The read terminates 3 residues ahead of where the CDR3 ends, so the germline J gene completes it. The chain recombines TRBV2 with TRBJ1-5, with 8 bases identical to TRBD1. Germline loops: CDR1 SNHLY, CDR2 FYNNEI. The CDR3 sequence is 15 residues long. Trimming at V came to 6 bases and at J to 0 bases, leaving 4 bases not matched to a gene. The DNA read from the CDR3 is TGTGCCAGCAGCCGGACAGGGTATAGCAATCAGCCC. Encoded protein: CASSRTGYSNQP. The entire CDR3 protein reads CASSRTGYSNQPQHF.

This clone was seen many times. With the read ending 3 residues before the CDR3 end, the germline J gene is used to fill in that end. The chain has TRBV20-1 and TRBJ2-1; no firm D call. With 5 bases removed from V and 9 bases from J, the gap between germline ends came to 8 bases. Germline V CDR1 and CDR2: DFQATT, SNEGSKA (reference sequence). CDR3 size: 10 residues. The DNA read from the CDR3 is TGCAGTGCTCTTTTTAGTGAG. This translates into CSALFSE. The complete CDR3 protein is CSALFSEQFF.

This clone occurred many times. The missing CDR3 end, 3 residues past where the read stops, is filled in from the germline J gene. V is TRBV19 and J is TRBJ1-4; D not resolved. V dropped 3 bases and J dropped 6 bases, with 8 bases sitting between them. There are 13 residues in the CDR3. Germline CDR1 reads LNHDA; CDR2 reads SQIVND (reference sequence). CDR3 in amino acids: CASSILEDEKLFF. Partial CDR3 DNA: TGTGCCAGTAGTATTCTTGAGGATGAAAAA.

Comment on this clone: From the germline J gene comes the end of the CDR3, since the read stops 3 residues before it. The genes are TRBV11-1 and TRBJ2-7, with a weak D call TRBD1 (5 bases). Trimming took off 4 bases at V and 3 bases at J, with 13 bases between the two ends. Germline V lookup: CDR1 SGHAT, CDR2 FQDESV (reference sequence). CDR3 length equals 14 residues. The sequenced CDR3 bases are TGTGCCAGCAGCTCGGCAGGGAATCACTACGAG. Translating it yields CASSSAGNHYE. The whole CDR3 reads CASSSAGNHYEQYF.

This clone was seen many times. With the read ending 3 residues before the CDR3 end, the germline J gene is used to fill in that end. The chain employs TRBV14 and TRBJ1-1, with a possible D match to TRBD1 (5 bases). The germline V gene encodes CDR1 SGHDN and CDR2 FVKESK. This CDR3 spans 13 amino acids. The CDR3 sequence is CASSQFQGDGAFF. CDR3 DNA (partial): TGTGCCAGCAGCCAATTCCAGGGTGATGGA.

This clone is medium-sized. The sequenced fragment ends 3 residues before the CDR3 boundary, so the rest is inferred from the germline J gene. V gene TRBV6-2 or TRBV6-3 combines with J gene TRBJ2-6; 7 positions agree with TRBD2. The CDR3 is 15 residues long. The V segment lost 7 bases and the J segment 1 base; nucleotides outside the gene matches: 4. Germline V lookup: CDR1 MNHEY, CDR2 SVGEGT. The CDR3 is CASTGGGSGANVLTF. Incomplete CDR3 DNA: TGTGCCAGCACTGGGGGGGGATCTGGGGCCAACGTC.